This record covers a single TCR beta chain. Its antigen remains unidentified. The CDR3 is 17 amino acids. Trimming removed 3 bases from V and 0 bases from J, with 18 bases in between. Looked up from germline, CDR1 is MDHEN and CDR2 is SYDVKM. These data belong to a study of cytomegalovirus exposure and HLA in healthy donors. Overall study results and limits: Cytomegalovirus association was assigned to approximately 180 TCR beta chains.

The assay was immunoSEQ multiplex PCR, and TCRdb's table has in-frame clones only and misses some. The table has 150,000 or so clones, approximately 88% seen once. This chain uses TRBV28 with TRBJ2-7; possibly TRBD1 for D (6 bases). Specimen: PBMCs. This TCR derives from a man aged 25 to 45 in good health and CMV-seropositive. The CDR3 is CASSLSPGTPISYEQYF. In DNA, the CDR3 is TGTGCCAGCAGTTTGAGCCCTGGGACACCAATCTCCTACGAGCAGTACTTC.